The sequence of this TCR beta chain was determined in a study of cytomegalovirus exposure and HLA in healthy donors. Points from the study as a whole: For presence/absence analyses, sequencing depth was assumed to be roughly uniform across donors. Common viral pathogens were later found to be apparently linked to several of the most significant clusters.

Comments on this clone: Its cognate antigen is unknown.

Researchers ran the PCR with 60 Vbeta and 13 Jbeta primers. Authors' data handling: Later, an analysis found 80 million or so unique TCR beta chains, and some 10 million of these were shared. Clones were sequenced by immunoSEQ multiplex PCR, and TCRdb holds only the in-frame ones, with some missing. V and J calls plus clone size are reproduced from that table; the DNA served to infer D and trimming. The data show approximately 150,000 clones, over 80% seen once. V gave up 6 bases and J gave up 6 bases; unmatched junction bases: 13. The CDR3 runs 17 residues. CDR1 and CDR2 (germline): MDHEN, SYDVKM. Donors counted as nominally healthy when sampled, yet unrecorded immune exposures were likely.

This TCR was sampled from a male donor in good health and CMV-seronegative. The rearrangement uses TRBV28 and TRBJ2-1, with 11 bases matching TRBD2. Sequenced sample: PBMCs. The CDR3 DNA reads as TGTGCCAGCAGCCCACGACTAGCGGGAATTGGGGTCAATGAGCAGTTCTTC. Its protein product is CASSPRLAGIGVNEQFF.